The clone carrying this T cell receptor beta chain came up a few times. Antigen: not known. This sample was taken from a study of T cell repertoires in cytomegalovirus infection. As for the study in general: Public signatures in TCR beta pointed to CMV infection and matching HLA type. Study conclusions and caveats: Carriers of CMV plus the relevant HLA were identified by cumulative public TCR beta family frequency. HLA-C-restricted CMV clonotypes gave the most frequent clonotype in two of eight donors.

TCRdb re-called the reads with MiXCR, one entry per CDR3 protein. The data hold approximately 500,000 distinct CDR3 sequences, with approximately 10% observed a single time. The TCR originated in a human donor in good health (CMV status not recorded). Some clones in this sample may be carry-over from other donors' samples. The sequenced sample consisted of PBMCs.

As DNA, the CDR3 is TGCAGCGCCCGCCCCTCAGGGACCCCTTACAATGAGCAGTTCTTC. Translation gives CSARPSGTPYNEQFF. The chain joins TRBV29-1 to TRBJ2-1; the D gene could be TRBD1 or TRBD2 (5 bases each). The CDR3 extends over 15 amino acids. V was shortened by 7 bases and J by 4 bases, with 20 bases between the two germline ends. The germline V gene has CDR1 SQVTM and CDR2 ANQGSEA.